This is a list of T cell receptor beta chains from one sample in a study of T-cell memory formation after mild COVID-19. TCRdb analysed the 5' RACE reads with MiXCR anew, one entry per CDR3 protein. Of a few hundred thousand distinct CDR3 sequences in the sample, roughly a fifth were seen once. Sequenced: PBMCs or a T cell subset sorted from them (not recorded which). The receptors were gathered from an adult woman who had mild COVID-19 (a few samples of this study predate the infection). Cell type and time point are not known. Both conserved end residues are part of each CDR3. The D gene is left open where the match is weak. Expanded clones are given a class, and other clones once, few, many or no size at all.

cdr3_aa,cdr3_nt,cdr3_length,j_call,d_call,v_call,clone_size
CASSQDSRQGKVTQYF,TGTGCCAGCAGCCAAGATTCTAGGCAGGGAAAGGTGACCCAGTACTTC,16,TRBJ2-5,.,TRBV4-2,.
CSALTAGASTDTQYF,TGCAGTGCCCTTACAGCCGGAGCTAGCACAGATACGCAGTATTTT,15,TRBJ2-3,.,TRBV20-1,few
CSARRNSIGTDTQYF,TGCAGTGCTCGGAGGAATAGCATAGGCACAGATACGCAGTATTTT,15,TRBJ2-3,.,TRBV20-1,.
CASSIGSYNEQFF,TGTGCCAGCAGTATTGGCTCCTACAATGAGCAGTTCTTC,13,TRBJ2-1,.,TRBV2,few
CASSLLRRTTEAFF,TGTGCCAGCAGCCTCCTCAGGCGGACCACTGAAGCTTTCTTT,14,TRBJ1-1,.,TRBV5-6,few
CASSIERTDTQYF,TGTGCCAGTAGTATAGAACGGACAGATACGCAGTATTTT,13,TRBJ2-3,.,TRBV19,.
CAISETGGEVADTQYF,TGTGCCATCAGTGAGACAGGGGGCGAGGTGGCAGATACGCAGTATTTT,16,TRBJ2-3,TRBD1,TRBV10-3,.
CASSLATGSYPDTQYF,TGCGCCAGCAGCCTAGCGACGGGGAGTTACCCAGATACGCAGTATTTT,16,TRBJ2-3,.,TRBV4-1,few
CATAGTNTGELFF,TGTGCCACCGCCGGGACGAACACCGGGGAGCTGTTTTTT,13,TRBJ2-2,.,TRBV24-1,.
CASITEGFGETQYF,TGTGCCAGCATTACCGAAGGTTTCGGTGAGACCCAGTACTTC,14,TRBJ2-5,.,TRBV6-2/TRBV6-3,few
CASSQNRGLAYEQYF,TGTGCCAGCAGCCAGAACAGGGGATTAGCCTACGAGCAGTACTTC,15,TRBJ2-7,TRBD1,TRBV5-5,few
CASRSTGTQPQHF,TGTGCCAGCAGGTCGACAGGGACTCAGCCCCAGCATTTT,13,TRBJ1-5,TRBD1,TRBV6-5,.
CSARDGLTGNSYEQYF,TGCAGTGCTAGAGATGGACTCACAGGGAACTCCTACGAGCAGTACTTC,16,TRBJ2-7,.,TRBV20-1,.
CASSLPAGGPGAQYF,TGTGCCAGCAGTCTCCCGGCGGGGGGACCTGGGGCCCAGTACTTC,15,TRBJ2-5,TRBD2,TRBV12-3/TRBV12-4,few
CSARGTRAYGYTF,TGCAGTGCTAGAGGGACACGGGCCTATGGCTACACCTTC,13,TRBJ1-2,.,TRBV20-1,.
CASGSRVLDGYTF,TGTGCTAGTGGTTCTCGGGTTTTGGATGGCTACACCTTC,13,TRBJ1-2,.,TRBV12-5,.
CASTITQGAGYTF,TGTGCCAGTACGATTACGCAGGGTGCTGGCTACACCTTC,13,TRBJ1-2,.,TRBV19,few
CASSEASGVAGVNEQFF,TGTGCCAGCAGTGAAGCGAGTGGGGTAGCGGGAGTCAATGAGCAGTTCTTC,17,TRBJ2-1,TRBD2,TRBV6-1,few
CASSLERRGGGEQFF,TGTGCCAGCAGCTTAGAACGCCGGGGGGGCGGTGAGCAGTTCTTC,15,TRBJ2-1,TRBD2,TRBV7-2,few
CSAGGTGSHEQYF,TGCAGTGCTGGCGGGACAGGGAGCCACGAGCAGTACTTC,13,TRBJ2-7,TRBD1,TRBV20-1,few
CAIREGTYEQYF,TGTGCCATCAGGGAGGGCACCTACGAGCAGTACTTC,12,TRBJ2-7,.,TRBV10-3,.
CASSFSYAYEQYF,TGCGCCAGCAGCTTCAGCTACGCCTACGAGCAGTACTTC,13,TRBJ2-7,.,TRBV5-1,.
CASSQIAGGLNEQFF,TGCGCCAGCAGCCAAATAGCGGGAGGGCTTAATGAGCAGTTCTTC,15,TRBJ2-1,TRBD2,TRBV4-1,few